Here is one TCR beta chain with its context. This record comes from a study of blood T cell repertoires in COVID-19. Study context: The United States, Italy and Spain supplied acute and convalescent COVID-19 samples.

This CDR3 has 16 residues. Per germline, CDR1 MGHRA and CDR2 YSYEKL. Trimming cost V 4 bases and J 7 bases; bases outside gene matches: 10. Generated by immunoSEQ multiplex PCR, the TCRdb table keeps only in-frame clones and is missing some. The sample carries about 59,000 clones, 80% to 95% recorded once. This sequence originates from an elderly man with acute or convalescent COVID-19. This rearrangement joins TRBV4-1 to TRBJ1-5, with TRBD1 matching over 10 bases. Sequencing used peripheral blood. In DNA form, the CDR3 reads TGCGCCAGCAGCCCTTTATTGACAGGGGGCAGACAGCCCCAGCATTTT. Its translation: CASSPLLTGGRQPQHF.